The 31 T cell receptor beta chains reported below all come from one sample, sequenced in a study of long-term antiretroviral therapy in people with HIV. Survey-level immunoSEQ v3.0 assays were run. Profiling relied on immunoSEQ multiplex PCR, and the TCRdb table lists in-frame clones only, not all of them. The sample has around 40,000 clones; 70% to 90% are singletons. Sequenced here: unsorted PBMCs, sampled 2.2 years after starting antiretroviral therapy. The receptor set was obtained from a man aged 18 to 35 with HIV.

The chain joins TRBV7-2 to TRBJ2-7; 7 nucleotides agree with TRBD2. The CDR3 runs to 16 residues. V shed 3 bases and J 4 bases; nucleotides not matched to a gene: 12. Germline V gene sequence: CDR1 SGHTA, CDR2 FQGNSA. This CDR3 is CASSFDPGGGRYEQYF. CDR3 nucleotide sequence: TGTGCCAGCAGCTTCGATCCGGGGGGAGGACGGTACGAGCAGTACTTC.

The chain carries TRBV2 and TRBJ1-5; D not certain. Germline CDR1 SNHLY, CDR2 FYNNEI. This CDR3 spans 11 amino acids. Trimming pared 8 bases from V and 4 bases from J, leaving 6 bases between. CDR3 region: CASGTNQPQHF. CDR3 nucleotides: TGTGCCAGCGGAACGAATCAGCCCCAGCATTTT.

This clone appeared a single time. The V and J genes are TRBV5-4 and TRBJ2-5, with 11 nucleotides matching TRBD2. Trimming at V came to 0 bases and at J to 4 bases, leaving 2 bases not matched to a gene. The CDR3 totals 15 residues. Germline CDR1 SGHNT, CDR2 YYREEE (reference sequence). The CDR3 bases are TGTGCCAGCAGCTTGGATAGCGGGGGGGCAGAGACCCAGTACTTC. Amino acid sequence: CASSLDSGGAETQYF.

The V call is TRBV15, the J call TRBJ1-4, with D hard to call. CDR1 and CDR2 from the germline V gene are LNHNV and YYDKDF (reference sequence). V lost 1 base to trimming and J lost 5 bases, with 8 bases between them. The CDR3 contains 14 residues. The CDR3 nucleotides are TGTGCCACCAGCAGAGGGCAGGAGAATGAAAAACTGTTTTTT. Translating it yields CATSRGQENEKLFF.

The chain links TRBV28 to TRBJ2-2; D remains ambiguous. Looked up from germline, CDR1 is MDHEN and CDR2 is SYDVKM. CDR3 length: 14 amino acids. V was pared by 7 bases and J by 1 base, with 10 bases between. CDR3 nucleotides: TGTGCCAGCACTGCGGCCATGAACACCGGGGAGCTGTTTTTT. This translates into CASTAAMNTGELFF.

The DNA of the CDR3 is TGTGCCAGCAGTGAAACTTCGGGACAGGGCTACGAGCAGTACTTC. This gives the protein CASSETSGQGYEQYF. V gene TRBV6-1 combines with J gene TRBJ2-7; TRBD1 agrees at 9 bases. The V gene end was trimmed by 2 bases and the J gene end by 3 bases; junction bases not matched to a gene: 5. Germline V lookup: CDR1 MNHNS, CDR2 SASEGT. CDR3 length: 15 amino acids.

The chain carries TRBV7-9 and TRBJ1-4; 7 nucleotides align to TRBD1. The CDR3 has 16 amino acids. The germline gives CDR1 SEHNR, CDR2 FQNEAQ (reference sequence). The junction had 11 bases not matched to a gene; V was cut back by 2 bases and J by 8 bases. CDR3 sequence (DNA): TGTGCCAGCAGCTTACCCGCAGGGGGGGCTGGGGAAAAACTGTTTTTT. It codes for CASSLPAGGAGEKLFF. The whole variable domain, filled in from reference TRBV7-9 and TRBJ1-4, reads DTGVSQNPRHKITKRGQNVTFRCDPISEHNRLYWYRQTLGQGPEFLTYFQNEAQLEKSRLLSDRFSAERPKGSFSTLEIQRTEQGDSAMYLCASSLPAGGAGEKLFFGSGTQLSVL.

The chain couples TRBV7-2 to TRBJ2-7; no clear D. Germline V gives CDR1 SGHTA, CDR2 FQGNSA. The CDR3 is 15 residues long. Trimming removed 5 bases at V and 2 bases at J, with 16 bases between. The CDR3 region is CASSLNGPSPYEQYF. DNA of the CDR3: TGTGCCAGCAGCCTCAACGGACCATCCCCCTACGAGCAGTACTTC.

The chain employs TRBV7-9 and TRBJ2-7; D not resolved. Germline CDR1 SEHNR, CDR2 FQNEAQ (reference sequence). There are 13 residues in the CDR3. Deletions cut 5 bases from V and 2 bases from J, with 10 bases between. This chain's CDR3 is CASSIDGPYEQYF. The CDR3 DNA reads TGTGCCAGCAGCATTGACGGGCCCTACGAGCAGTACTTC.

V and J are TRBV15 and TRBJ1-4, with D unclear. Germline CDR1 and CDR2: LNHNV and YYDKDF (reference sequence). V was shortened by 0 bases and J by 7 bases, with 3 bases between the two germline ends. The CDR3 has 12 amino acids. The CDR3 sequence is CATSRDREKLFF. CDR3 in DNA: TGTGCCACCAGCAGAGATCGTGAAAAACTGTTTTTT.

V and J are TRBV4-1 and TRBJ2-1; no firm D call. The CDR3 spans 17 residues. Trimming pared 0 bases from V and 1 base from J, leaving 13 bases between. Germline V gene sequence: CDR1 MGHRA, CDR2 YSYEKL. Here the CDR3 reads CASSQDVGTLSYNEQFF. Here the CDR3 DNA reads TGCGCCAGCAGCCAAGACGTCGGTACACTTTCCTACAATGAGCAGTTCTTC.

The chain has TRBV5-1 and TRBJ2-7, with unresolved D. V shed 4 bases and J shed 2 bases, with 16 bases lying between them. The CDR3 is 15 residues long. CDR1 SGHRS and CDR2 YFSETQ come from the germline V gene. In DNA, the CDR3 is TGCGCCAGCAGCCAAGATATAACAGCAGCCTACGAGCAGTACTTC. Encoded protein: CASSQDITAAYEQYF.

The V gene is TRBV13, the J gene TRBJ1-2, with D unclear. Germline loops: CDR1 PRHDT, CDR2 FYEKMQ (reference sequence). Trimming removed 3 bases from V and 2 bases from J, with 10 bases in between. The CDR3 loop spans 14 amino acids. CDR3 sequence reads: CASSFGRLNYGYTF. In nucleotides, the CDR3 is TGTGCCAGCAGCTTTGGCAGGCTGAACTATGGCTACACCTTC.

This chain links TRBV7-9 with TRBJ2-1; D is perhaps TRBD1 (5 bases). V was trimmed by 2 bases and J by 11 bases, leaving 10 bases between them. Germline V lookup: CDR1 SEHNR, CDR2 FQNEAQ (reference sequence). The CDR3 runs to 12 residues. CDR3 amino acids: CASSLLGQKQFF. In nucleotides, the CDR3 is TGTGCCAGCAGCTTACTGGGGCAGAAGCAGTTCTTC.

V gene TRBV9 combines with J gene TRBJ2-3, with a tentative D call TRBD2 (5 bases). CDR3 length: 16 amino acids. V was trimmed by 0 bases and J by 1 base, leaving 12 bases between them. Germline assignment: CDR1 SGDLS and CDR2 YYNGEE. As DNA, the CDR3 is TGTGCCAGCAGCGTAGACGGGGTCTTCCGCACAGATACGCAGTATTTT. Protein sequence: CASSVDGVFRTDTQYF.

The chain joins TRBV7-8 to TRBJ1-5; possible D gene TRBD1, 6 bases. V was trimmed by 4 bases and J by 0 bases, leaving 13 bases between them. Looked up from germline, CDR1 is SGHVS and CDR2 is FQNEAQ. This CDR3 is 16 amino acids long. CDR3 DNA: TGTGCCAGCAGCTGGGCAGGGGACCCTAGCAATCAGCCCCAGCATTTT. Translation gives CASSWAGDPSNQPQHF.

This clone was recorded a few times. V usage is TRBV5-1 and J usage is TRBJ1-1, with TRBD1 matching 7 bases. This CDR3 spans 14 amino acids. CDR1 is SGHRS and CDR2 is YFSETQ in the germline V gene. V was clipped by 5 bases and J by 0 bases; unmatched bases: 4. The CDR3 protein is CASRYDRVNTEAFF. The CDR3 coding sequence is TGCGCCAGCAGATACGACAGGGTGAACACTGAAGCTTTCTTT.

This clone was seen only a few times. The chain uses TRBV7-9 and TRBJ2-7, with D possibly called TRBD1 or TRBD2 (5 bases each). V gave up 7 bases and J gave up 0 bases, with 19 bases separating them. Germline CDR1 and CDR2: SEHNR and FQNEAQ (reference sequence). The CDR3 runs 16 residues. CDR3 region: CASIPVGAEHSYEQYF. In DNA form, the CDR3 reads TGTGCCAGCATCCCAGTCGGGGCGGAACACTCCTACGAGCAGTACTTC.

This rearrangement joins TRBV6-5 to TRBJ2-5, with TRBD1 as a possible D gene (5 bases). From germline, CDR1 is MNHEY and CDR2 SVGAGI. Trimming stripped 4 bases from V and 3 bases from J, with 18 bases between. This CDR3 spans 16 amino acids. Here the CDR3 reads CASSSLYDRDEETQYF. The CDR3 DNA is TGTGCCAGCAGTTCCTTGTATGACAGAGACGAAGAGACCCAGTACTTC.

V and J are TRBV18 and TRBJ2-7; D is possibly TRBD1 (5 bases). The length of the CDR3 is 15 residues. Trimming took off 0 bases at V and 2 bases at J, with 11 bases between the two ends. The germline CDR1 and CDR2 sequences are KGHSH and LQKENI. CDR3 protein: CASSPPSGYTYEQYF. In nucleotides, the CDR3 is TGTGCCAGCTCACCACCGTCAGGGTACACCTACGAGCAGTACTTC. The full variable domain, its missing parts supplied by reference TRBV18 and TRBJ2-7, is NAGVMQNPRHLVRRRGQEARLRCSPMKGHSHVYWYRQLPEEGLKFMVYLQKENIIDESGMPKERFSAEFPKEGPSILRIQQVVRGDSAAYFCASSPPSGYTYEQYFGPGTRLTVT.

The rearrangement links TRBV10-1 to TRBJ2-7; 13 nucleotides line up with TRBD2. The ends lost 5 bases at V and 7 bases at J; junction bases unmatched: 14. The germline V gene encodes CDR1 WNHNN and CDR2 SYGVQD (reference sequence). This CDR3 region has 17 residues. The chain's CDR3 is CASSPGLAGDALGEQYF. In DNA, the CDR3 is TGCGCCAGCAGTCCTGGACTAGCGGGAGATGCCCTCGGTGAGCAGTACTTC.

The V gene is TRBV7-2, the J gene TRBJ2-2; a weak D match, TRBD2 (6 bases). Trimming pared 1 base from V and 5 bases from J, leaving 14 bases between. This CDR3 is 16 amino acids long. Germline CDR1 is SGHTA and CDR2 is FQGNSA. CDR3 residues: CASSLVVGGRTGELFF. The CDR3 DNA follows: TGTGCCAGCAGCTTAGTGGTGGGAGGACGAACCGGGGAGCTGTTTTTT.

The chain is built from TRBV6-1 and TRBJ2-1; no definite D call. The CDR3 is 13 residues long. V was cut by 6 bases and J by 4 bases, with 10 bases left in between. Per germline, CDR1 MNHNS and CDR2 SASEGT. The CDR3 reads CASSPDQYNEQFF. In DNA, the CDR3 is TGTGCCAGCAGCCCTGACCAGTACAATGAGCAGTTCTTC.

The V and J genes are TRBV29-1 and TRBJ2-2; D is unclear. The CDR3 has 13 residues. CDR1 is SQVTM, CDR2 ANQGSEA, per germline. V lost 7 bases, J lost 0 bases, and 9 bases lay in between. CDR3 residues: CSATKANTGELFF. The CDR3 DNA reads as TGCAGCGCCACCAAAGCGAACACCGGGGAGCTGTTTTTT.

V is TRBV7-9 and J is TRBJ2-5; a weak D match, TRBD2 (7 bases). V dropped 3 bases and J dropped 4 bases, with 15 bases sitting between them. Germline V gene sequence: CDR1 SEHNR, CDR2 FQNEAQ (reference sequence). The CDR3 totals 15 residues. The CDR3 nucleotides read TGTGCCAGCAGCTTGGGGGCGACTAGCCCAGAGACCCAGTACTTC. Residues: CASSLGATSPETQYF.

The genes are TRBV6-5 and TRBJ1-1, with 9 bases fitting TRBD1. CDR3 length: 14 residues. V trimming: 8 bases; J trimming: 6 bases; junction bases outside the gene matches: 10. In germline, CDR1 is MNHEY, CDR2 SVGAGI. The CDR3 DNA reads TGTGCCAGCCGGTACGGGACAGGGCTCGCTGAAGCTTTCTTT. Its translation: CASRYGTGLAEAFF.

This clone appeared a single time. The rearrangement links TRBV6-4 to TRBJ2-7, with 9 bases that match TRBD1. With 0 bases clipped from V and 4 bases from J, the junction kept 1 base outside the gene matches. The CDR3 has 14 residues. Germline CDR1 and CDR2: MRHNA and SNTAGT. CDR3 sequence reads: CASSDSGQGYEQYF. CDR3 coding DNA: TGTGCCAGCAGTGACTCTGGACAGGGGTACGAGCAGTACTTC.

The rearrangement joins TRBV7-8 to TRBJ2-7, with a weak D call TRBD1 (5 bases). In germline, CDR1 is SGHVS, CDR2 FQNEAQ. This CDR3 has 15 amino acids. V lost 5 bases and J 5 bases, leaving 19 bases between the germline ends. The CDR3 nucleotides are TGTGCCAGCAGCGCAACCGGGTCCCCCAGGGACGAGCAGTACTTC. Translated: CASSATGSPRDEQYF. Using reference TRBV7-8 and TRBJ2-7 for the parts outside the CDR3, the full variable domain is GAGVSQSPRYKVAKRGQDVALRCDPISGHVSLFWYQQALGQGPEFLTYFQNEAQLDKSGLPSDRFFAERPEGSVSTLKIQRTQQEDSAVYLCASSATGSPRDEQYFGPGTRLTVT.

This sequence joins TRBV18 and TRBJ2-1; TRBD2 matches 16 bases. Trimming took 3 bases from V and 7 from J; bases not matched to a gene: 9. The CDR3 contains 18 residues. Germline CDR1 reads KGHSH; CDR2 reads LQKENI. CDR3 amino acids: CASSPGLAGGPGTNEQFF. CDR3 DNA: TGTGCCAGCTCACCGGGACTAGCGGGGGGGCCAGGTACAAATGAGCAGTTCTTC.

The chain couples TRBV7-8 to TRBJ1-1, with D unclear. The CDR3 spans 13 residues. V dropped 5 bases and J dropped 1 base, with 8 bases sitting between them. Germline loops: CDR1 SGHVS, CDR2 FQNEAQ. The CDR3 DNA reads TGTGCCAGCAGCGCGACGGAGAACACTGAAGCTTTCTTT. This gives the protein CASSATENTEAFF.

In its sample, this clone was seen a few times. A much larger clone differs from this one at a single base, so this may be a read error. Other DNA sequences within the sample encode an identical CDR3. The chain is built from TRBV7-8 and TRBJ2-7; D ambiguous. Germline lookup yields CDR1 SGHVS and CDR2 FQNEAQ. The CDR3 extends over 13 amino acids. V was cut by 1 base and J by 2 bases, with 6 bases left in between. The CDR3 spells CASSLVLTYEQYF. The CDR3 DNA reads TGTGCCAGCAGCTTAGTCCTTACCTACGAGCAGTACTTC.